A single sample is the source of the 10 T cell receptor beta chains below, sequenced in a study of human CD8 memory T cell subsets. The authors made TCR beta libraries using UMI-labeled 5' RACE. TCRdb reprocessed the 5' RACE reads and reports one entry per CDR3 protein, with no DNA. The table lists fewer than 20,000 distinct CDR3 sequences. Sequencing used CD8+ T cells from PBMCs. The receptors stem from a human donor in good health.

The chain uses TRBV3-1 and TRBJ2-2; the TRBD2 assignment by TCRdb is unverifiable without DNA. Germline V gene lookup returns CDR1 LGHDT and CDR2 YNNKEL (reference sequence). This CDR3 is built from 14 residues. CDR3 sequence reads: CASSQGTITGELFF. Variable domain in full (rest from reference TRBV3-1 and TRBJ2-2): DTAVSQTPKYLVTQMGNDKSIKCEQNLGHDTMYWYKQDSKKFLKIMFSYNNKELIINETVPNRFSPKSPDKAHLNLHINSLELGDSAVYFCASSQGTITGELFFGEGSRLTVL.

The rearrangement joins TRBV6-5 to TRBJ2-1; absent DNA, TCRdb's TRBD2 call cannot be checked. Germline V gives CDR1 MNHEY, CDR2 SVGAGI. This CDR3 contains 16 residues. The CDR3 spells CASSYYPSGNTDEQFF.

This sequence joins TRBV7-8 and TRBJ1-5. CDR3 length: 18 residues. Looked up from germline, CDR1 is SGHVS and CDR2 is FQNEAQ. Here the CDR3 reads CASSLVGHREYSNQPQHF.

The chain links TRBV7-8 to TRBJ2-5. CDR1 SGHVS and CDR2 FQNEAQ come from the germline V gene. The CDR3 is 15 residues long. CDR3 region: CASSLAGFDQETQYF.

The CDR3 sequence: CASSYHRASNEQFF. This sequence joins TRBV6-2 or TRBV6-3 and TRBJ2-1; the D call from TCRdb, TRBD1, cannot be confirmed without DNA. This CDR3 has 14 residues. CDR1 and CDR2 from the germline V gene are MNHEY and SVGEGT.

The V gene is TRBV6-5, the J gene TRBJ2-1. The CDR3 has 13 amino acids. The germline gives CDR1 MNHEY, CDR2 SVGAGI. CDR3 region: CASSYSGFNEQFF.

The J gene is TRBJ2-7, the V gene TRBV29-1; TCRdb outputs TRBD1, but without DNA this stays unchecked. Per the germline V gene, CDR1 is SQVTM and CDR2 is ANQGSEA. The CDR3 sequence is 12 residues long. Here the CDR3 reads CSVEGPLYEQYF.

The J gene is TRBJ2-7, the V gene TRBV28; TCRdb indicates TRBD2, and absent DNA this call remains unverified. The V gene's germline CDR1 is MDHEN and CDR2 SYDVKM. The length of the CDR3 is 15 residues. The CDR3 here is CASSFGGDSTYEQYF.

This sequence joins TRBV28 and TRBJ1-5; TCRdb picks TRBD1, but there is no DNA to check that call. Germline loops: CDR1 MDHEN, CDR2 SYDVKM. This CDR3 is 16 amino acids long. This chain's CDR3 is CASRTGTGGINQPQHF.

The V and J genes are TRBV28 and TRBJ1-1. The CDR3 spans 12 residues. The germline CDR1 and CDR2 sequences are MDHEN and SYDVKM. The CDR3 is CASNRRNTEAFF.